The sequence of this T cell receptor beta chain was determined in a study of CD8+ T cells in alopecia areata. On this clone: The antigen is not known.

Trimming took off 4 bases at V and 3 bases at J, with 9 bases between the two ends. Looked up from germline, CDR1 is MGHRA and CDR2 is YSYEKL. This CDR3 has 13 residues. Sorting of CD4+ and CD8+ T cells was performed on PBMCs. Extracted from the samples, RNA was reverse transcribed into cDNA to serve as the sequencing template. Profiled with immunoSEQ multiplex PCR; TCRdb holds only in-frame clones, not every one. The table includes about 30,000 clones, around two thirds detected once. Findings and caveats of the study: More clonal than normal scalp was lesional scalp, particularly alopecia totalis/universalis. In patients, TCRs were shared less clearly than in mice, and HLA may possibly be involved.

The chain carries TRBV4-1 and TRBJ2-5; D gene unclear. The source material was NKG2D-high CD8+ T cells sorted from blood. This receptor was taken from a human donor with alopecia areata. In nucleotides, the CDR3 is TGCGCCAGCAGCCCTCCCGAGGAAGAGACCCAGTACTTC. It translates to CASSPPEEETQYF.